This TCR beta chain was captured by sequencing in a study of shared clonotypes between healthy human individuals. Study as a whole: Per donor, three plates held CD4 naive cells, three held CD4 memory, two held CD8 naive and one held CD8 memory. Study-wide points: Naive subsets usually exceeded memory subsets in estimated richness. Between several donors, naive CD4 clonotypes were shared at a level of about 5%.

CDR3 length: 14 amino acids. V was clipped by 8 bases and J by 5 bases, with 18 bases between them. Per the germline V gene, CDR1 is LNHDA and CDR2 is SQIVND (reference sequence). About this clone itself: Its antigen is not known.

Assay used: immunoSEQ multiplex PCR; TCRdb lists only in-frame clones, some missing. Among approximately 500,000 clones, 96% were seen once, and the ten largest hold approximately 0.06%. The chain employs TRBV19 and TRBJ2-5; D unresolved. Sequenced: naive CD4+ T cells sorted from blood. Sample subset: CD45RA+ positively selected. This receptor was obtained from a woman in her 30s in good health. As DNA, the CDR3 is TGTGCCAGTGCCGTGGGCCCTCTTTCCGAGACCCAGTACTTC. This sequence encodes CASAVGPLSETQYF.